These 9 T cell receptor beta chains were sequenced from one sample in a study of Ad26.COV2.S vaccination and SARS-CoV-2 variants. Produced via immunoSEQ multiplex PCR; TCRdb's table is partial and in-frame only. This table holds about 680,000 clones, roughly nine tenths found once. Sample treatment: some 20 received Ad26.COV2.S at low or high dose, single or two shots; several received placebo; per-sample allocation not given. Collection of samples fell on day 63 after the first vaccine or placebo injection. Here the sequenced sample was peripheral blood, taken in a trial of Ad26.COV2.S vaccine versus placebo. The source is a person between 18 and 65 years old who received the Ad26.COV2.S COVID-19 vaccine or a placebo.

This chain connects TRBV30 to TRBJ2-7, with 14 bases identical to TRBD2. V lost 5 bases, J lost 2 bases, and 8 bases stayed unmatched. Germline V gene lookup returns CDR1 GTSNPN and CDR2 SVGIG (reference sequence). The CDR3 is 16 residues long. The CDR3 spells CAWGLAGGLGTYEQYF. The CDR3 nucleotides read TGTGCCTGGGGACTAGCGGGGGGCCTAGGGACCTACGAGCAGTACTTC.

The J gene is TRBJ1-1, the V gene TRBV7-9; D uncertain. Trimming cost V 4 bases and J 2 bases, with 11 bases left between them. The CDR3 contains 14 residues. CDR1 and CDR2 from the germline V gene are SEHNR and FQNEAQ (reference sequence). The CDR3 region is CASSSPVSNTEAFF. The CDR3 coding sequence is TGTGCCAGCAGCTCCCCTGTGAGCAACACTGAAGCTTTCTTT.

The genes are TRBV25-1 and TRBJ2-3; possible D gene TRBD2, 7 bases. V shed 7 bases and J shed 6 bases, with 23 bases lying between them. The CDR3 contains 16 residues. The V gene's germline CDR1 is MGHDK and CDR2 SYGVNS. The CDR3 bases are TGTGCCAGCATGCCTCTAGGGGGGGGAGGAAGGGATACGCAGTATTTT. Its translation is CASMPLGGGGRDTQYF.

The chain is built from TRBV15 and TRBJ2-2; weak D call: TRBD1 (7 bases). The CDR3 has 17 residues. CDR1 LNHNV and CDR2 YYDKDF come from the germline V gene (reference sequence). V was clipped by 0 bases and J by 2 bases, with 13 bases between them. As DNA, the CDR3 is TGTGCCACCAGCAGAGAGCTCCAGGGGGGTAACACCGGGGAGCTGTTTTTT. Protein sequence: CATSRELQGGNTGELFF.

This rearrangement joins TRBV2 to TRBJ2-7, with a possible D match to TRBD2 (5 bases). V was pared by 6 bases and J by 3 bases, with 12 bases between. The CDR3 loop spans 13 amino acids. CDR1 SNHLY and CDR2 FYNNEI come from the germline V gene. The CDR3 DNA follows: TGTGCCAGCAGACAGCCTGGACTCTACGAGCAGTACTTC. This sequence encodes CASRQPGLYEQYF.

The chain recombines TRBV10-3 with TRBJ1-1; D not certain. CDR1 ENHRY and CDR2 SYGVKD come from the germline V gene. The CDR3 runs 11 residues. The V end was cut by 9 bases, the J end by 0 bases, with 5 bases between. The CDR3 protein is CAMAVNTEAFF. The CDR3 DNA reads TGTGCCATGGCTGTGAACACTGAAGCTTTCTTT.

This chain connects TRBV10-2 to TRBJ2-7, with D perhaps TRBD1 (6 bases). Germline V gives CDR1 WSHSY, CDR2 SAAADI. V was cut by 6 bases and J by 3 bases, with 15 bases left in between. CDR3 length: 14 amino acids. The CDR3 DNA is TGCGCCAGCAGGGAAAGTCAGGGGTACTACGAGCAGTACTTC. Residues: CASRESQGYYEQYF.

The chain carries TRBV6-5 and TRBJ1-3, with 8 nucleotides matching TRBD1. The CDR3 is 13 amino acids. Germline CDR1 and CDR2: MNHEY and SVGAGI. Trimming removed 7 bases from V and 4 bases from J; junction bases left unmatched: 3. CDR3 in DNA: TGTGCCAGCATCCAGGGGGCGGGAAACACCATATATTTT. Translated: CASIQGAGNTIYF.

The rearrangement uses TRBV7-8 and TRBJ2-3; 8 nucleotides agree with TRBD1. The CDR3 extends over 14 amino acids. Germline V lookup: CDR1 SGHVS, CDR2 FQNEAQ. Losses at the gene ends were 3 bases for V and 8 bases for J; bases not matched to a gene: 7. The CDR3 DNA reads TGTGCCAGCAGCTTCCAGGGGGCAGGGACTACGCAGTATTTT. Translation gives CASSFQGAGTTQYF.